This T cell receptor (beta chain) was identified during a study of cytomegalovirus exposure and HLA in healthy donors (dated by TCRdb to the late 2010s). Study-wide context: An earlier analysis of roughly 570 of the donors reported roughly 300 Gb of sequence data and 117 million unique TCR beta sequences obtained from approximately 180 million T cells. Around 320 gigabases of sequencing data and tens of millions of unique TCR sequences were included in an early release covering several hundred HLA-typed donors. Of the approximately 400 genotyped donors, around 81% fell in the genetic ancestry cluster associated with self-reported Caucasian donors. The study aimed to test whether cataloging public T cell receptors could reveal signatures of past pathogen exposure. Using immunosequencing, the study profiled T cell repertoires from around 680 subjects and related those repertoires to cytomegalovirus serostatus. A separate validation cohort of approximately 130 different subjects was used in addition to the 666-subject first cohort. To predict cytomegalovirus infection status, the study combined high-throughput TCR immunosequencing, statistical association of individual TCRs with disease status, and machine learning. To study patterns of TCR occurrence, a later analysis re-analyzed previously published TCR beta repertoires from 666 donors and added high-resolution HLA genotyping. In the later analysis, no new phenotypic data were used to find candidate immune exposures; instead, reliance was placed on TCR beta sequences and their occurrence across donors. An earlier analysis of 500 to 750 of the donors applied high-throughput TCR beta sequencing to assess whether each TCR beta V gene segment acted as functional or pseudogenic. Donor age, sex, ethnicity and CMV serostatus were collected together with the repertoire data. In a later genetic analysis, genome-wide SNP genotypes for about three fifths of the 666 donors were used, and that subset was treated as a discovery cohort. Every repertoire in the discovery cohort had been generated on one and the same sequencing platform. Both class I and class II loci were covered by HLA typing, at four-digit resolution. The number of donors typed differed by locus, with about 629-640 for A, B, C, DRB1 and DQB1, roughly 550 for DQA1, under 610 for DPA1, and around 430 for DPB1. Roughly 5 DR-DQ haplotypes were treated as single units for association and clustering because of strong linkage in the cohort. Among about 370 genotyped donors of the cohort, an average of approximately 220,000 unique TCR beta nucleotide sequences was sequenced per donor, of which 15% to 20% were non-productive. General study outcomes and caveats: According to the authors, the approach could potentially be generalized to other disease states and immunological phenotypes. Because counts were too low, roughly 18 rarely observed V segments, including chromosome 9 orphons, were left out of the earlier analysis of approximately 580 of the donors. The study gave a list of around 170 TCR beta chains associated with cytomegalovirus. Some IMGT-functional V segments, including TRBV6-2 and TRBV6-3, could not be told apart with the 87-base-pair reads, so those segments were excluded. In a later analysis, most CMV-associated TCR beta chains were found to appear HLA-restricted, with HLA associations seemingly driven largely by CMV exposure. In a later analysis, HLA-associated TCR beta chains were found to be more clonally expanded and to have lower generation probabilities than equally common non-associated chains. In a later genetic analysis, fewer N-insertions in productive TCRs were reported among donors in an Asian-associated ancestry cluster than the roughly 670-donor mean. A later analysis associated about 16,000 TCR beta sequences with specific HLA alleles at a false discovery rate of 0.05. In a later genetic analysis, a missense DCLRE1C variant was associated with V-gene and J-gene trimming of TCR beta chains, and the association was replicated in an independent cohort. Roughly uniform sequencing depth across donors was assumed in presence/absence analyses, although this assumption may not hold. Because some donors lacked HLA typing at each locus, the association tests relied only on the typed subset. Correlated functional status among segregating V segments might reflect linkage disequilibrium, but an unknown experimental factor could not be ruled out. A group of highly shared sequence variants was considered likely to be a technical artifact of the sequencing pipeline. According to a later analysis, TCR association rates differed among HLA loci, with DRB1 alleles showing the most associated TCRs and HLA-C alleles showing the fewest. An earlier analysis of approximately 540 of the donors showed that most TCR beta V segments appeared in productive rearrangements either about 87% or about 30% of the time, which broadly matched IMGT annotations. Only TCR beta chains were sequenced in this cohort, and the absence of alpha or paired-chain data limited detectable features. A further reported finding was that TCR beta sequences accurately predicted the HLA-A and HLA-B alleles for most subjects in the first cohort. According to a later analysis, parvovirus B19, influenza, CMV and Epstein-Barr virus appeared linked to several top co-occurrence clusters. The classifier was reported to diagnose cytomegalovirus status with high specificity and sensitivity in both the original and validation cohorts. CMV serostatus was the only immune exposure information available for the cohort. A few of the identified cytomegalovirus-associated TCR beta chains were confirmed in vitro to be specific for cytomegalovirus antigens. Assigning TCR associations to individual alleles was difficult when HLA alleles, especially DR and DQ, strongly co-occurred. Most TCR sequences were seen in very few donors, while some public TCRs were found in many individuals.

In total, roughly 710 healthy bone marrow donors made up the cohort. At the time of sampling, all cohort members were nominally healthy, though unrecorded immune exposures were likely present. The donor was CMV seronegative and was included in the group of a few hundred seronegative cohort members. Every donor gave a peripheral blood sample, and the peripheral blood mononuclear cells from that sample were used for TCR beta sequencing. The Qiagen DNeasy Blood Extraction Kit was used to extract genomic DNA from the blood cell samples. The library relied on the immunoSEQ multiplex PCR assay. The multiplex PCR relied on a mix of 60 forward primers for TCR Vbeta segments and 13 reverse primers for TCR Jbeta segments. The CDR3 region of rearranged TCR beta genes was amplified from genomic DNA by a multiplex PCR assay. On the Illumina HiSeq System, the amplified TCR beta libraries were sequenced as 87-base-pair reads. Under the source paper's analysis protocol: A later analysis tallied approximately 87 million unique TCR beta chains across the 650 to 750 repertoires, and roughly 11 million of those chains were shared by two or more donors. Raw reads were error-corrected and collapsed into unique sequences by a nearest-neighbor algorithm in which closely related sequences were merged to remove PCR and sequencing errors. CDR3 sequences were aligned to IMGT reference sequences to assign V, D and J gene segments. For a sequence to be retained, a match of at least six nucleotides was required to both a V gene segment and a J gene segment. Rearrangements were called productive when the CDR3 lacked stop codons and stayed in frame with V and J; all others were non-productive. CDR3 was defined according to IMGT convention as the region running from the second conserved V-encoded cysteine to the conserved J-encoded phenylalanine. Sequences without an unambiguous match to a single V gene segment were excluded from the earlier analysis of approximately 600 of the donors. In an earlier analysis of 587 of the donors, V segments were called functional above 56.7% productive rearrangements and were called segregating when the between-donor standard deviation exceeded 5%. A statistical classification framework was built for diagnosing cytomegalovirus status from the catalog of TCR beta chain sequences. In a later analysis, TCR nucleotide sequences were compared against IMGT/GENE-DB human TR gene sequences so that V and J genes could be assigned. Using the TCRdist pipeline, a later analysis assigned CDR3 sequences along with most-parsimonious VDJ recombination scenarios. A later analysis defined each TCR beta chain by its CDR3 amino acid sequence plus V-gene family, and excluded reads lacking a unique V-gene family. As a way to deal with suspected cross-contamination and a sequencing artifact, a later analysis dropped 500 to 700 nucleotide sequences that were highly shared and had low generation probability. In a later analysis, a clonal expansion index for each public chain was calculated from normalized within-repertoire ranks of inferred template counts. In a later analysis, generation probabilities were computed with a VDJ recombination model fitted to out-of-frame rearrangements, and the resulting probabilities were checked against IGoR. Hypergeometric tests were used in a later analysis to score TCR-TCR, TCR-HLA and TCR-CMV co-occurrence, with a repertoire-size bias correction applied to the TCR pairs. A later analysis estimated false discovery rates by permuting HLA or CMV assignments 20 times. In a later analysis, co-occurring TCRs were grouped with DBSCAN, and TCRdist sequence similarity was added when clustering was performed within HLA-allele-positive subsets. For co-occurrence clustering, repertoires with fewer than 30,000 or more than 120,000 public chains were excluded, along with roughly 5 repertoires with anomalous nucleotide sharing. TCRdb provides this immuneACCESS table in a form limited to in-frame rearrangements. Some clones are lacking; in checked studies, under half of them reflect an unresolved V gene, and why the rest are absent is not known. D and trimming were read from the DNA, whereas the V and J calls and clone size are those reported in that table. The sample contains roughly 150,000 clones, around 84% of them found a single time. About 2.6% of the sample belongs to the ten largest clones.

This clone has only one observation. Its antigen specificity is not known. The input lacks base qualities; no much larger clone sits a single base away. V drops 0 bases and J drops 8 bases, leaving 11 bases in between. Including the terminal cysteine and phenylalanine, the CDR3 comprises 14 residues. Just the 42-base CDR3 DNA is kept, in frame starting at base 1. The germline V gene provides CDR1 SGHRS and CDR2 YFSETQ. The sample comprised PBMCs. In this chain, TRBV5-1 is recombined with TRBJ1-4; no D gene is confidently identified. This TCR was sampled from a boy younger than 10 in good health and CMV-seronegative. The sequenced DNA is TGCGCCAGCAGCTTGGGAGGGCTCGGCGAAAAACTGTTTTTT. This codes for CASSLGGLGEKLFF.